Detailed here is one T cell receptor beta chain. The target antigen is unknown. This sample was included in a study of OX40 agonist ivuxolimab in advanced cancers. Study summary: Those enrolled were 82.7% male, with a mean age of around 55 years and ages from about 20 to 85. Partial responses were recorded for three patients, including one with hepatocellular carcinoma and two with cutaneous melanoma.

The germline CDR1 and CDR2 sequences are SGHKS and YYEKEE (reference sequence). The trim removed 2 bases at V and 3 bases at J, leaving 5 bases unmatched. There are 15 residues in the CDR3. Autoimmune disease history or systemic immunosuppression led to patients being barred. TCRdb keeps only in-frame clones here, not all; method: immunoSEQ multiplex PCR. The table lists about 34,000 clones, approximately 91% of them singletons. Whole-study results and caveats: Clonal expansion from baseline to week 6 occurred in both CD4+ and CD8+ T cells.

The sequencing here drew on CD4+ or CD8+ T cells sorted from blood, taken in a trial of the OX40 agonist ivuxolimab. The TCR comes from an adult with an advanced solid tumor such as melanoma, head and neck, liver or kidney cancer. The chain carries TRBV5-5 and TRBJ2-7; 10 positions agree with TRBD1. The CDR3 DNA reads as TGTGCCAGCAGCTTTGCTGGACAGGGGGTCTACGAGCAGTACTTC. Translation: CASSFAGQGVYEQYF.